Below, 27 T cell receptor beta chains from the same sample are listed, as sequenced in a study of T-cell reconstitution after alpha-beta-depleted transplantation in children. As it was prepared, the TCRbeta library received unique molecular identifiers. Each CDR3 protein is one row after TCRdb ran MiXCR on the PCR reads. This sample has around 420,000 distinct CDR3 sequences, with roughly 17% found just once. Specimen: PBMCs, mostly from graft donor cells, collected 360 days after TCRalphabeta/CD19-depleted stem cell transplant. These TCRs come from a boy under two years old who had a stem cell transplant for Wiskott-Aldrich syndrome, so the T cells may come from the graft donor.

This clonotype has a handful of counts. The chain has TRBV2 and TRBJ1-5; D possibly corresponds to TRBD1 (5 bases). This CDR3 spans 14 amino acids. CDR1 and CDR2 (germline): SNHLY, FYNNEI. Trimming cost V 4 bases and J 7 bases, with 14 bases left between them. In DNA, the CDR3 is TGTGCCAGCAGTGTAGAGAGGGGATTCCAGCCCCAGCATTTT. This sequence encodes CASSVERGFQPQHF.

This clonotype was observed a few times. The gene calls are TRBV10-3 and TRBJ2-5; possibly TRBD2 for D (5 bases). Per the germline V gene, CDR1 is ENHRY and CDR2 is SYGVKD. This CDR3 has 13 amino acids. Trimming removed 5 bases from V and 1 base from J, with 8 bases in between. The CDR3 region is CAISRGFQETQYF. CDR3 in DNA: TGTGCCATCAGTCGGGGATTCCAAGAGACCCAGTACTTC.

This clonotype came up a few times. The chain combines TRBV4-2 with TRBJ2-7; a possible D gene is TRBD2 (6 bases). The germline V gene has CDR1 LGHNA and CDR2 YNFKEQ. CDR3 length equals 15 residues. The ends were cut back, 1 base at V and 3 bases at J, with 13 bases in the middle. The CDR3 sequence: CASSQAAGPLYEQYF. CDR3 DNA sequence: TGTGCCAGCAGCCAAGCTGCGGGACCTCTCTACGAGCAGTACTTC.

The chain recombines TRBV27 with TRBJ2-2, with 8 nucleotides matching TRBD2. The CDR3 length is 17 residues. The germline CDR1 and CDR2 sequences are MNHEY and SMNVEV (reference sequence). The junction had 11 bases not matched to a gene; V was cut back by 4 bases and J by 4 bases. CDR3 loop: CASSSRGGRIFTGELFF. The CDR3, as DNA: TGTGCCAGCAGTTCCCGGGGGGGCCGGATTTTCACCGGGGAGCTGTTTTTT.

This clonotype was seen only a few times. The genes are TRBV11-2 and TRBJ2-2; D uncertain. Trimming pared 2 bases from V and 3 bases from J, leaving 13 bases between. The germline V gene has CDR1 SGHAT and CDR2 FQNNGV. The CDR3 extends over 16 amino acids. Here the CDR3 reads CASSLSVELHTGELFF. CDR3 DNA sequence: TGTGCCAGCAGCTTATCGGTGGAGCTCCACACCGGGGAGCTGTTTTTT.

In its sample, this clonotype was seen a few times. The chain is built from TRBV20-1 and TRBJ2-5; D unclear. Germline V lookup: CDR1 DFQATT, CDR2 SNEGSKA (reference sequence). The CDR3 sequence is 12 residues long. The V and J ends lost 5 bases and 3 bases respectively, with 10 bases between them. CDR3 bases: TGCAGTGCTCCTCGTATCGAAGAGACCCAGTACTTC. Amino acids: CSAPRIEETQYF.

The rearrangement uses TRBV12-3 or TRBV12-4 and TRBJ2-3; tentative D call: TRBD2 (6 bases). The CDR3 totals 16 residues. V lost 4 bases and J lost 2, with 16 bases in between. For the CDR3, the DNA is TGTGCCAGCAGTTACGGACTACCAGGATCCACAGATACGCAGTATTTT. Its translation: CASSYGLPGSTDTQYF.

There are a few counts of this clonotype. The CDR3 sequence is CASSASGSETQYF. The CDR3 bases are TGCGCCAGCAGCGCTAGCGGGAGTGAGACCCAGTACTTC. This sequence joins TRBV5-1 and TRBJ2-5, with 10 positions matching TRBD2. This CDR3 has 13 residues. Germline V gene lookup returns CDR1 SGHRS and CDR2 YFSETQ. The trim removed 4 bases at V and 5 bases at J, leaving 2 bases unmatched.

This clonotype has only a few counts. This sequence joins TRBV28 and TRBJ2-7, with 9 bases that match TRBD1. After removal of 7 bases from V and 4 bases from J, the junction contained 8 bases not matched to a gene. Per the germline V gene, CDR1 is MDHEN and CDR2 is SYDVKM. The CDR3 sequence is 14 residues long. The CDR3 DNA sequence: TGTGCCAGCACCCTTGGGACAGGGTTGTACGAGCAGTACTTC. Amino acid sequence: CASTLGTGLYEQYF.

The chain is built from TRBV4-1 and TRBJ1-5; D is possibly TRBD1 (6 bases). Germline V gene lookup returns CDR1 MGHRA and CDR2 YSYEKL. The length of the CDR3 is 15 residues. V dropped 3 bases and J dropped 3 bases, with 12 bases sitting between them. The CDR3 sequence is CASSQPDRLNQPQHF. The CDR3, as DNA: TGCGCCAGCAGCCAGCCAGACAGGCTCAATCAGCCCCAGCATTTT.

The rearrangement uses TRBV6-5 and TRBJ2-1, with TRBD1 identical over 7 bases. Germline values: CDR1 MNHEY, CDR2 SVGAGI. V was clipped by 0 bases and J by 5 bases; unmatched bases: 4. The CDR3 consists of 15 residues. CDR3 protein: CASSYSGQINNEQFF. The CDR3 DNA sequence: TGTGCCAGCAGTTACTCGGGACAGATAAACAATGAGCAGTTCTTC.

This clonotype was recorded a few times. J is TRBJ2-2 and V is TRBV10-1; TRBD1 aligns across 9 bases. Germline V gene lookup returns CDR1 WNHNN and CDR2 SYGVQD (reference sequence). CDR3 length equals 16 residues. Trimming at V came to 0 bases and at J to 6 bases, leaving 5 bases not matched to a gene. CDR3 coding DNA: TGCGCCAGCAGTGAGTCCCCGGGACAGGGCTCCGGGGAGCTGTTTTTT. This encodes CASSESPGQGSGELFF.

This clonotype occurred a few times. CDR3 amino acids: CASSLRTGDPGEQYF. The CDR3 DNA reads TGTGCCAGCAGTTTAAGGACAGGGGATCCGGGGGAGCAGTACTTC. V is TRBV12-3 or TRBV12-4 and J is TRBJ2-7; the match to TRBD1 covers 9 bases. The ends lost 2 bases at V and 7 bases at J; junction bases unmatched: 9. The length of the CDR3 is 15 residues.

This clonotype was detected only once. The rearrangement links TRBV5-1 to TRBJ2-5; D gene ambiguous. Looked up from germline, CDR1 is SGHRS and CDR2 is YFSETQ. The CDR3 length is 17 residues. V was cut by 0 bases and J by 0 bases, with 15 bases left in between. The CDR3 DNA follows: TGCGCCAGCAGCTTGGGGCCAAGGCTTTCGTACCAAGAGACCCAGTACTTC. Translated: CASSLGPRLSYQETQYF. Filled out from reference TRBV5-1 and TRBJ2-5, the complete variable domain reads KAGVTQTPRYLIKTRGQQVTLSCSPISGHRSVSWYQQTPGQGLQFLFEYFSETQRNKGNFPGRFSGRQFSNSRSEMNVSTLELGDSALYLCASSLGPRLSYQETQYFGPGTRLLVL.

This clonotype was seen many times. The CDR3: CASSLAFQGNTGELFF. As DNA, the CDR3 is TGTGCCAGCAGCTTAGCGTTTCAGGGGAACACCGGGGAGCTGTTTTTT. This sequence joins TRBV7-9 and TRBJ2-2; D is possibly TRBD1 (5 bases). Germline V CDR1 and CDR2: SEHNR, FQNEAQ (reference sequence). The V and J ends lost 0 bases and 1 base respectively, with 9 bases between them. This CDR3 is built from 16 residues.

The chain has TRBV11-3 and TRBJ2-6; no definite D call. The CDR3 consists of 16 residues. The germline V and J ends were trimmed by 1 base and 2 bases, with 9 bases remaining between them. The V gene's germline CDR1 is SGHNT and CDR2 YENEEA. Here the CDR3 reads CASSLAGLAGANVLTF. In nucleotides, the CDR3 is TGTGCCAGCAGCTTAGCCGGCCTAGCTGGGGCCAACGTCCTGACTTTC.

The chain employs TRBV23-1 and TRBJ2-7; 10 bases line up with TRBD1. TRBV23-1 is given ORF status, its function remaining uncertain. Losses at the gene ends were 5 bases for V and 0 bases for J; bases not matched to a gene: 19. The CDR3 length is 20 residues. In DNA form, the CDR3 reads TGCGCCAGCAGTAAATGGGTCGGGACAGGGGATGACCCAAGCTCCTACGAGCAGTACTTC. Its translation is CASSKWVGTGDDPSSYEQYF.

This clonotype showed up many times. In DNA, the CDR3 is TGTGCCAGCAGTGTACTCGGGACACCCTCCTACGAGCAGTACTTC. Amino acids: CASSVLGTPSYEQYF. J is TRBJ2-7 and V is TRBV28, with D perhaps matching TRBD1 (6 bases). The CDR3 has 15 residues. Per the germline V gene, CDR1 is MDHEN and CDR2 is SYDVKM. V was pared by 5 bases and J by 0 bases, with 14 bases between. Variable domain in full (rest from reference TRBV28 and TRBJ2-7): DVKVTQSSRYLVKRTGEKVFLECVQDMDHENMFWYRQDPGLGLRLIYFSYDVKMKEKGDIPEGYSVSREKKERFSLILESASTNQTSMYLCASSVLGTPSYEQYFGPGTRLTVT.

The chain uses TRBV21-1 and TRBJ2-7. TRBV21-1 is annotated as a pseudogene. This CDR3 comprises 14 residues. CDR3 sequence reads: CASSIKVYLYEQYF. As DNA, the CDR3 is TGTGCCAGCAGCATCAAGGTGTATCTCTACGAGCAGTACTTC.

This clonotype was counted only a few times. V usage is TRBV18 and J usage is TRBJ1-1, with D possibly matching TRBD1 (6 bases). Trimming removed 1 base at V and 1 base at J, with 13 bases between. The CDR3 spans 16 residues. CDR1 and CDR2 from the germline V gene are KGHSH and LQKENI. CDR3 loop: CASSPRTVFPNTEAFF. The CDR3 DNA is TGTGCCAGCTCACCACGGACAGTCTTCCCGAACACTGAAGCTTTCTTT.

This chain links TRBV11-2 with TRBJ2-1, with 9 bases fitting TRBD2. CDR1 is SGHAT and CDR2 is FQNNGV in the germline V gene. This CDR3 region has 20 residues. V gave up 4 bases and J gave up 0 bases; unmatched junction bases: 16. The CDR3 spells CASSSPSGKSPPSSYNEQFF. The CDR3, as DNA: TGTGCCAGCAGCTCGCCTAGCGGGAAATCACCCCCAAGCTCCTACAATGAGCAGTTCTTC.

This clonotype was recorded a few times. The CDR3 bases are TGTGCCAGCAGCCAAGGATCAAGCAGGGTGGGGGAAAAACTGTTTTTT. This translates into CASSQGSSRVGEKLFF. The gene calls are TRBV4-2 and TRBJ1-4; a weak D match, TRBD1 (5 bases). The germline CDR1 and CDR2 sequences are LGHNA and YNFKEQ. Trimming cost V 1 base and J 8 bases, with 17 bases left between them. CDR3 length equals 16 residues.

The rearrangement links TRBV3-1 to TRBJ2-2, with 9 bases aligning to TRBD2. The germline CDR1 and CDR2 sequences are LGHDT and YNNKEL (reference sequence). V lost 11 bases, J lost 3 bases, and 22 bases stayed unmatched. The CDR3 consists of 19 residues. CDR3 in amino acids: CAFSHPGTAERGDTGELFF. In nucleotides, the CDR3 is TGTGCCTTCAGCCACCCGGGGACAGCGGAGCGGGGGGACACCGGGGAGCTGTTTTTT.

This clonotype was recorded many times. This chain joins TRBV6-5 and TRBJ2-7, with D maybe TRBD2 (6 bases). CDR3 length: 13 amino acids. Deletions cut 2 bases from V and 3 bases from J, with 8 bases between. Germline lookup yields CDR1 MNHEY and CDR2 SVGAGI. The CDR3 sequence is CASSYGTVYEQYF. In DNA form, the CDR3 reads TGTGCCAGCAGTTACGGGACTGTCTACGAGCAGTACTTC.

The chain recombines TRBV29-1 with TRBJ2-1; D perhaps matches TRBD2 (5 bases). Germline-derived CDR1 and CDR2 are SQVTM and ANQGSEA. V was pared by 4 bases and J by 3 bases, with 19 bases between. This CDR3 comprises 16 residues. This CDR3 is CSVVGLPGGFYNEQFF. CDR3 sequence (DNA): TGCAGCGTTGTAGGCCTCCCCGGCGGGTTCTACAATGAGCAGTTCTTC.

The CDR3 here is CSASQLAGGEDEQFF. Here the CDR3 DNA reads TGCAGTGCTAGTCAACTAGCGGGAGGGGAGGATGAGCAGTTCTTC. The chain employs TRBV20-1 and TRBJ2-1, with 13 bases identical to TRBD2. The CDR3 has 15 amino acids. CDR1 is DFQATT, CDR2 SNEGSKA, per germline (reference sequence). The V gene end was trimmed by 3 bases and the J gene end by 8 bases; junction bases not matched to a gene: 7.

On this clonotype itself: Sequence at one end of the junction differs from germline and may be a read error. The V gene is TRBV6-1, the J gene TRBJ1-1, with a possible D match to TRBD1 (6 bases). CDR3 length: 13 amino acids. CDR1 is MNHNS and CDR2 is SASEGT in the germline V gene. The DNA for the CDR3 is TGTACCAGCAGGGACACAAGGAACACTGAAGCTTTCTTT. The encoded protein is CTSRDTRNTEAFF.